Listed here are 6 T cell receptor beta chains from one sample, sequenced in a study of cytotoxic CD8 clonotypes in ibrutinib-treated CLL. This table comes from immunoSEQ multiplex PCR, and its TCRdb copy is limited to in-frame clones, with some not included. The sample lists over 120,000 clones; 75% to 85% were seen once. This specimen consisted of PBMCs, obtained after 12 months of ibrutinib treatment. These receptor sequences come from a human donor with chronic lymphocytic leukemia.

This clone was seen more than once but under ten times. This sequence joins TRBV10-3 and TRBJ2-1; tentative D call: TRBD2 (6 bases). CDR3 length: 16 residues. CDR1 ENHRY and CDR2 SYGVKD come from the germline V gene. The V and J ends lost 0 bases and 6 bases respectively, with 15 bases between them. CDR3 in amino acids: CAISESIAARVNEQFF. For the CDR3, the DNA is TGTGCCATCAGTGAGTCTATAGCGGCTCGGGTCAATGAGCAGTTCTTC.

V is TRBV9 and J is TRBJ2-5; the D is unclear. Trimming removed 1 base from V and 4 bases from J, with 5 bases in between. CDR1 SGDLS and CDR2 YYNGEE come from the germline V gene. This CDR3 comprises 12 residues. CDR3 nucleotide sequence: TGTGCCAGCAGCGTAACTTCAGAGACCCAGTACTTC. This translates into CASSVTSETQYF.

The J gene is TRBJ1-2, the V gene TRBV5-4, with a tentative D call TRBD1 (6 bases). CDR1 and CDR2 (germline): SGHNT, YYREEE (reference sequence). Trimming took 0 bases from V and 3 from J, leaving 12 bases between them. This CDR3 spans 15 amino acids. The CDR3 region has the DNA TGTGCCAGCAGCTTGGATTATGCAGGGGACTATGGCTACACCTTC. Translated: CASSLDYAGDYGYTF.

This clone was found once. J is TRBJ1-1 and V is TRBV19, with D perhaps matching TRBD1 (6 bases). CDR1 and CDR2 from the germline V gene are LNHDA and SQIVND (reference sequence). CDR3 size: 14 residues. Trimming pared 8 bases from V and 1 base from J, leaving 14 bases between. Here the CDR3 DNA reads TGTGCCAGTCGGGGGCCAGGGACGAACACTGAAGCTTTCTTT. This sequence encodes CASRGPGTNTEAFF. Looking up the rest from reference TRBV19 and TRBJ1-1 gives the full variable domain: DGGITQSPKYLFRKEGQNVTLSCEQNLNHDAMYWYRQDPGQGLRLIYYSQIVNDFQKGDIAEGYSVSREKKESFPLTVTSAQKNPTAFYLCASRGPGTNTEAFFGQGTRLTVV.

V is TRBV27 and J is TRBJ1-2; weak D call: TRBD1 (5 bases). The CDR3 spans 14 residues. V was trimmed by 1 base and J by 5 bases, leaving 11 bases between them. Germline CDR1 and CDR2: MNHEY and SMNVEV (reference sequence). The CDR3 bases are TGTGCCAGCAGTTTATTGGCAGGGAATTATGGCTACACCTTC. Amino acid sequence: CASSLLAGNYGYTF.

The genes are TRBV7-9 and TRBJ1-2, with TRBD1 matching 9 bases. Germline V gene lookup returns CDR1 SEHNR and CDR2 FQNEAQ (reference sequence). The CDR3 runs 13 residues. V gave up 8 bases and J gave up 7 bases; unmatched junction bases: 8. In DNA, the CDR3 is TGTGCCAGCCGGACAGGGGATTATTCTGGCTACACCTTC. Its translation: CASRTGDYSGYTF. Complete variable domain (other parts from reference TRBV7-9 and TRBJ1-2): DTGVSQNPRHKITKRGQNVTFRCDPISEHNRLYWYRQTLGQGPEFLTYFQNEAQLEKSRLLSDRFSAERPKGSFSTLEIQRTEQGDSAMYLCASRTGDYSGYTFGSGTRLTVV.